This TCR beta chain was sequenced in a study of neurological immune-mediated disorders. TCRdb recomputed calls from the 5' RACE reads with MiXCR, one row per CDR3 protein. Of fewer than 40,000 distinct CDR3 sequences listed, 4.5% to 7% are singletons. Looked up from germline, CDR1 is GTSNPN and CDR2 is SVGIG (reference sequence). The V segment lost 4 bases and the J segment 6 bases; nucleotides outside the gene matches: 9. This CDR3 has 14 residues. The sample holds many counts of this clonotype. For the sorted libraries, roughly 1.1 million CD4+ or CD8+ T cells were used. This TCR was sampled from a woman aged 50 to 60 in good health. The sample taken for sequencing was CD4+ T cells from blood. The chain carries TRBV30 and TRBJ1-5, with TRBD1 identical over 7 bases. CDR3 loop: CAWKKQGSGQPQHF. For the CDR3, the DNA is TGTGCCTGGAAGAAACAGGGGTCCGGTCAGCCCCAGCATTTT.